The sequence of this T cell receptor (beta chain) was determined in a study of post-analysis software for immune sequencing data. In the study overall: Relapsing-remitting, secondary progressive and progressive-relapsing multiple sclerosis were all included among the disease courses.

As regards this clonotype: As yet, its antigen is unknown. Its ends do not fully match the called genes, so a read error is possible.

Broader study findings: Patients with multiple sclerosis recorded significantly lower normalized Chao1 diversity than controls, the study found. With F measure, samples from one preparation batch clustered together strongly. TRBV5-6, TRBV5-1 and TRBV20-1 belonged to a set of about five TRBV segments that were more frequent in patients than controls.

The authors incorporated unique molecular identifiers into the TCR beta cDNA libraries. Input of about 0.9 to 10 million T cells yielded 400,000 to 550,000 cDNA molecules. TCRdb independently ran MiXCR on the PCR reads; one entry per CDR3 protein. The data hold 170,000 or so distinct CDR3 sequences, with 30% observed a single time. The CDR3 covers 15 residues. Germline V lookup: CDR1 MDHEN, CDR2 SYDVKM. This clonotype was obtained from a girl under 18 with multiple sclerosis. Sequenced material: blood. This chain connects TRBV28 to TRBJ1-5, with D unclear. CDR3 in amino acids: CASSLRHHSNQPRHF. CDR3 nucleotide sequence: TGTGCCAGCAGTTTAAGGCATCATAGCAATCAGCCCCGGCATTTT.